A selection of T cell receptor beta chains follows, all from one sample in a study of molecular identifiers for immune sequencing clone quantification. TCRdb independently ran MiXCR on the PCR reads; one entry per CDR3 protein. This sample has about 640,000 distinct CDR3 sequences; about 20% occur once, and the top ten carry around 0.86%. The sequenced sample consisted of naive CD8+ T cells from blood, with Jurkat cell RNA spiked in. These TCRs come from a human donor in good health. Some libraries in this study had Jurkat cell RNA spiked in. CDR3s include the opening cysteine and the closing phenylalanine or tryptophan. The D gene is left open where the match is weak. Rows may omit the clone size; those that give it use once, few, many or a size class.

size	D	V	J	DNA	CDR3
NA	NA	TRBV20-1	TRBJ2-1	TGCAGTGCTAGGTTATCGCCCAGTGAGCAGTTCTTC	CSARLSPSEQFF
many	NA	TRBV2	TRBJ2-3	TGTGCCAGCAGAAAAGAGGCGGGTGGCACAGATACGCAGTATTTT	CASRKEAGGTDTQYF
many	NA	TRBV2	TRBJ2-3	TGTGCCAGCAGTGATCGGAGCCCCTTCACAGATACGCAGTATTTT	CASSDRSPFTDTQYF
many	NA	TRBV14	TRBJ1-2	TGTGCCAGCAGCCAAGCTCTCGGCAGTACGTACTATGGCTACACCTTC	CASSQALGSTYYGYTF
many	TRBD1	TRBV12-3/TRBV12-4	TRBJ2-1	TGTGCCAGCAGTTTAGTCCCCCCCATGGACAGGGGTTTGGACAATGAGCAGTTCTTC	CASSLVPPMDRGLDNEQFF
few	NA	TRBV13	TRBJ2-7	TGTGCCAGCAGCTTATATATGGCGGGCCATTACGAGCAGTACTTC	CASSLYMAGHYEQYF
many	NA	TRBV27	TRBJ2-1	TGTGCCAGCAGTTTTAGATCGCAGGAGCAGTTCTTC	CASSFRSQEQFF
NA	NA	TRBV27	TRBJ2-1	TGTGCCAGCAGTTTCCAGGGAGGGGGCAATGAGCAGTTCTTC	CASSFQGGGNEQFF
many	NA	TRBV4-2	TRBJ2-3	TGTGCCAGCAGCCAAGATGGGACGGACTTACTGGTTACGCAGTATTTT	CASSQDGTDLLVTQYF
many	TRBD1	TRBV7-6	TRBJ1-4	TGTGCCAGCAGCTTCCAACAGGGGGCGGTTAATGAAAAACTGTTTTTT	CASSFQQGAVNEKLFF
many	TRBD2	TRBV11-2	TRBJ2-5	TGTGCCAGCAGCCCGATACTAGCGTCAGAGACCCAGTACTTC	CASSPILASETQYF
many	NA	TRBV3-1	TRBJ2-7	TGTGCCAGCGGCCCGACCCATACTTCGTTGGAGCAGTACTTC	CASGPTHTSLEQYF
many	NA	TRBV2	TRBJ2-5	TGTGCCAGCAGTGACCGGGACGGATCAGAGACCCAGTACTTC	CASSDRDGSETQYF
many	NA	TRBV14	TRBJ2-3	TGTGCCAGCAGCCAAGACAACCTCCCGTCGGTCCCTAGCACAGATACGCAGTATTTT	CASSQDNLPSVPSTDTQYF
many	TRBD2	TRBV11-2	TRBJ2-1	TGTGCCAGCAGCGGGACTAGCGGGAGTGATGAGCAGTTCTTC	CASSGTSGSDEQFF
many	TRBD2	TRBV20-1	TRBJ2-2	TGCAGTGCTACCGTGGTAGGGCTAGCGGACCCTAAGGGCACCGGGGAGCTGTTTTTT	CSATVVGLADPKGTGELFF
many	TRBD1	TRBV19	TRBJ2-5	TGTGCCAGTAGTGACCAGGGGGTCTGGCCCCAAGAGACCCAGTACTTC	CASSDQGVWPQETQYF
few	NA	TRBV30	TRBJ2-5	TGTGCCTGGAGTCAATGGGAGACCCAGTACTTC	CAWSQWETQYF
many	NA	TRBV6-2/TRBV6-3	TRBJ1-1	TGTGCCAGCAGATTTCCCCCGGTTGAAGCTTTCTTT	CASRFPPVEAFF
many	NA	TRBV20-1	TRBJ2-7	TGCAGTGCTAGAGCCGAGGCCTACGAGCAGTACTTC	CSARAEAYEQYF
many	NA	TRBV6-5	TRBJ1-1	TGTGCCAGCAGCCCCGGGAACACTGAAGCTTTCTTT	CASSPGNTEAFF
NA	NA	TRBV3-1	TRBJ2-7	TGTGCCAGCCGGGACACATACACGTCCGAGCAGTACTTC	CASRDTYTSEQYF
few	TRBD2	TRBV10-2	TRBJ2-3	TGCGCCAGCAGTGACTCCGCCGGGACTAGCGGCCACCAGGTGGCAGATACGCAGTATTTT	CASSDSAGTSGHQVADTQYF
many	TRBD1	TRBV15	TRBJ2-2	TGTGCCACCAGCAGAGATCTGGGACAGGGGATCACCGGGGAGCTGTTTTTT	CATSRDLGQGITGELFF
many	NA	TRBV20-1	TRBJ2-7	TGCAGTGCTATTAGATGGGGCTACGAGCAGTACTTC	CSAIRWGYEQYF
many	NA	TRBV4-3	TRBJ1-1	TGCGCCAGCAGCCACAGGGCGGGGGGCACTGAAGCTTTCTTT	CASSHRAGGTEAFF